Below, 6 T cell receptor beta chains from the same sample are listed, as sequenced in a study of response to subunit inactivated influenza vaccine. MiXCR, run by TCRdb on the RT-PCR reads, gives a single entry per CDR3 protein. In the table there are 650,000 or so distinct CDR3 sequences, about 15% of which are singletons. This material consisted of PBMCs from blood, taken around 15 days before vaccination. The receptors here all came from a man in his fifties who received an inactivated influenza vaccine.

This clonotype appeared many times. The chain combines TRBV12-3 or TRBV12-4 with TRBJ1-6; unclear D gene. The CDR3 spans 15 residues. V lost 8 bases and J 7 bases, leaving 18 bases between the germline ends. The CDR3 spells CASRQQSSSNSPLHF. DNA of the CDR3: TGTGCCAGCCGCCAGCAATCAAGCTCGAATTCACCCCTCCACTTT.

This clonotype was picked up many times. The chain uses TRBV12-3 or TRBV12-4 and TRBJ2-7; D gene uncertain. Trimming cost V 5 bases and J 0 bases, with 8 bases left between them. The CDR3 extends over 13 amino acids. Here the CDR3 DNA reads TGTGCCAGCAGTCGCGTCGACTCCTACGAGCAGTACTTC. This gives the protein CASSRVDSYEQYF.

This clonotype has only a few counts. The genes are TRBV5-1 and TRBJ2-1, with TRBD2 identical over 7 bases. After removal of 0 bases from V and 4 bases from J, the junction contained 10 bases not matched to a gene. This CDR3 has 17 amino acids. Germline values: CDR1 SGHRS, CDR2 YFSETQ. CDR3 residues: CASSLGSAGAMYNEQFF. Written as DNA, the CDR3 is TGCGCCAGCAGCTTGGGGTCGGCGGGAGCAATGTACAATGAGCAGTTCTTC.

The chain combines TRBV6-2 or TRBV6-3 with TRBJ1-1; TRBD1 might be the D (6 bases). V lost 6 bases and J lost 0, with 23 bases in between. Germline CDR1 and CDR2: MNHEY and SVGEGT. This CDR3 spans 18 amino acids. The CDR3 loop is CASSETRGVPTMNTEAFF. Here the CDR3 DNA reads TGTGCCAGCAGCGAGACCAGGGGCGTGCCTACCATGAACACTGAAGCTTTCTTT.

The V gene is TRBV12-3 or TRBV12-4, the J gene TRBJ2-5, with 9 bases identical to TRBD2. J lost 10 bases, V lost 7 bases, and 25 bases had no gene match. The CDR3 runs 18 residues. For the CDR3, the DNA is TGTGCCAGCATCCCGACTGGATTAGCGGGGGTCCCGTTTGGAAACCAGTACTTC. Its translation is CASIPTGLAGVPFGNQYF.

The chain employs TRBV18 and TRBJ2-2; a possible D gene is TRBD1 (6 bases). Trimming cost V 0 bases and J 0 bases, with 8 bases left between them. Germline loops: CDR1 KGHSH, CDR2 LQKENI. The CDR3 is made up of 16 amino acids. CDR3 in amino acids: CASSPPGQPNTGELFF. The CDR3 DNA follows: TGTGCCAGCTCACCACCGGGACAACCGAACACCGGGGAGCTGTTTTTT.